What follows are 9 T cell receptor beta chains derived from one specimen sequenced in a study of read filtering for tumor transcriptome and immune sequencing. From roughly 390 ng of RNA, a library with molecular barcoded alpha/delta and beta/gamma adaptors was made. TCRdb fed the reads into MiXCR, producing one record per CDR3 protein. This sample carries under 150,000 distinct CDR3 sequences, over 10% of them seen once, and the ten largest clones take 8.4%. Sequencing was performed on a population of CD138-negative cells sorted from bone marrow. The receptor set was obtained from a donor aged 40 or older with multiple myeloma.

This clonotype occurred many times. The chain joins TRBV20-1 to TRBJ2-6, with D hard to call. The CDR3 is 15 residues long. V dropped 4 bases and J dropped 0 bases, with 10 bases sitting between them. Germline values: CDR1 DFQATT, CDR2 SNEGSKA (reference sequence). The CDR3 region has the DNA TGCAGTGCTACCTCACAGTTCTCTGGGGCCAACGTCCTGACTTTC. Protein sequence: CSATSQFSGANVLTF.

This clonotype was counted many times. This chain joins TRBV6-6 and TRBJ2-1; 14 bases agree with TRBD2. The trim removed 10 bases at V and 9 bases at J, leaving 8 bases unmatched. The CDR3 is 14 residues long. Germline assignment: CDR1 MNHNY and CDR2 SVGAGI (reference sequence). CDR3 nucleotides: TGTGCCACCTTGAAGGGACTAGCGGGAGTTGAGCAGTTCTTC. Amino acid sequence: CATLKGLAGVEQFF.

The V call is TRBV5-1, the J call TRBJ1-3, with a possible D match to TRBD1 (5 bases). The CDR3 spans 16 residues. Germline CDR1 and CDR2: SGHRS and YFSETQ. V was trimmed by 3 bases and J by 0 bases, leaving 13 bases between them. This chain's CDR3 is CASSSRGRSSGNTIYF. The CDR3 region has the DNA TGCGCCAGCAGCTCTAGGGGTCGGAGCTCTGGAAACACCATATATTTT.

With respect to this clonotype: This may arise from a read error, as a much more abundant clone is one base away. Given the absence of the conserved phenylalanine or tryptophan at the CDR3 end, a read error is likely. This sequence joins TRBV5-1 and TRBJ2-5; unclear D gene. V was pared by 0 bases and J by 3 bases, with 15 bases between. The CDR3 length is 16 residues. The germline CDR1 and CDR2 sequences are SGHRS and YFSETQ. The CDR3, as DNA: TGCGCCAGCAGCTTGGGGGTGCAAACGGTAGAAGAGACCCAGTACTTA. Translated: CASSLGVQTVEETQYL.

In its sample, this clonotype was seen a few times. The gene calls are TRBV30 and TRBJ1-3; D unresolved. This CDR3 has 12 amino acids. The germline V and J ends were trimmed by 3 bases and 4 bases, with 7 bases remaining between them. CDR1 is GTSNPN and CDR2 is SVGIG in the germline V gene (reference sequence). For the CDR3, the DNA is TGTGCCTGGAGCCTCGGGGGAAACACCATATATTTT. Its protein product is CAWSLGGNTIYF.

This clonotype turned up a few times. This may come from a read error, since a much larger clone is one base off. The chain couples TRBV11-1 to TRBJ1-1, with D perhaps TRBD1 (6 bases). Germline V gene data show CDR1 as SGHAT and CDR2 as FQDESV (reference sequence). Between the trimmed V and J ends, which lost 0 bases and 7 bases, there was a span of 18 bases. This CDR3 spans 16 amino acids. DNA for the CDR3: TGTGCCAGCAGCTTAGCGTCGGCGGGGGCCGGAAATGAAGCTTTCTTT. Its translation is CASSLASAGAGNEAFF.

This clonotype was counted at least ten times. This chain links TRBV7-9 with TRBJ2-7; D is unclear. This CDR3 region has 12 residues. Germline V gene lookup returns CDR1 SEHNR and CDR2 FQNEAQ (reference sequence). Trimming removed 4 bases from V and 6 bases from J, with 10 bases in between. The DNA for the CDR3 is TGTGCCAGCAGCTCCCATTGGGGCGAGCAGTACTTC. This sequence encodes CASSSHWGEQYF. The variable domain in full, completed from reference TRBV7-9 and TRBJ2-7, reads DTGVSQNPRHKITKRGQNVTFRCDPISEHNRLYWYRQTLGQGPEFLTYFQNEAQLEKSRLLSDRFSAERPKGSFSTLEIQRTEQGDSAMYLCASSSHWGEQYFGPGTRLTVT.

The sample holds many counts of this clonotype. V and J are TRBV10-3 and TRBJ1-1; no firm D call. This CDR3 spans 13 amino acids. Germline assignment: CDR1 ENHRY and CDR2 SYGVKD. The germline V and J ends were trimmed by 10 bases and 3 bases, with 15 bases remaining between them. The CDR3 sequence is CATRPLEDTEAFF. The CDR3 DNA reads as TGTGCCACTCGACCGCTGGAGGACACTGAAGCTTTCTTT.

This rearrangement joins TRBV4-1 to TRBJ2-7; 8 bases map to TRBD1. CDR3 length: 15 amino acids. Germline V CDR1 and CDR2: MGHRA, YSYEKL. V lost 7 bases and J lost 0; bases outside the gene matches: 8. The chain's CDR3 is CASNQTGARSYEQYF. For the CDR3, the DNA is TGCGCCAGCAACCAGACAGGGGCACGCTCCTACGAGCAGTACTTC.